This TCR beta chain was found in a study of T cell changes during pregnancy in multiple sclerosis (dated by TCRdb to the late 2010s). General notes on the study: The study looked at changes in the T cell repertoire across pregnancy in women with multiple sclerosis.

Libraries were constructed by the immunoSEQ multiplex PCR assay. TCRdb took over this immuneACCESS table, retaining in-frame rearrangements with V and J assigned. Such tables are incomplete; in checked studies, under half of the missing clones stem from an unresolved V gene, and the remainder is unexplained. In all, the sample holds tens of thousands of clones, and about 91% of those were seen once. Approximately 8% of the sample belongs to the ten largest clones. Of note for this clone: Its antigen target is currently unknown. Base qualities are not at hand, and no much larger clone is one base apart.

The source is a female donor with multiple sclerosis, enrolled in a pregnancy study. The source material was CD8+ T cells from peripheral blood mononuclear cells, sampled before pregnancy.

The CDR3 has the sequence CAIRDLNRQGWSGYTF. In nucleotide form, the sequence is TGTGCCATCAGAGACCTAAACAGACAGGGATGGAGTGGCTACACCTTC. The sequence joins TRBV10-3 to TRBJ1-2; a stretch of 7 junction bases matches TRBD1. CDR1 and CDR2 (ENHRY, SYGVKD) derive from the germline V gene. Relative to germline, V is missing 6 bases and J is missing 7 bases, with 17 bases of the junction outside any gene match. Counted from cysteine to phenylalanine, this CDR3 has 16 amino acids. Of all the DNA, just the CDR3 is kept, 48 bases in frame from base 1.